Listed below are T cell receptor beta chains from one sample, sequenced in a study of cytomegalovirus exposure and HLA in healthy donors. Sequenced by immunoSEQ multiplex PCR; TCRdb stores in-frame clones only, minus some. The sample holds more than 120,000 clones, roughly 86% seen once. Material: PBMCs. All receptors derive from a man in his late teens or twenties in good health and CMV-seropositive. CDR3s include the opening cysteine and the closing phenylalanine or tryptophan. Each record gives: clone size, J gene, V gene, CDR3 protein. Expanded clones are given a class, and other clones once, few, many or no size at all.

>once|TRBJ2-5|TRBV5-1
CASSFPGEETQYF
>NA|TRBJ1-5|TRBV6-4
CASSDSVDSNQPQHF
>few|TRBJ2-3|TRBV27
CASSWDITDTQYF
>NA|TRBJ1-5|TRBV19
CASAGGNRNQPQHF
>NA|TRBJ2-5|TRBV5-1
CASSPGGGAETQYF
>NA|TRBJ2-3|TRBV25-1
CASSPSGVSTDTQYF
>NA|TRBJ1-1|TRBV28
CASITENRAFF
>NA|TRBJ2-7|TRBV23-1
CASSQEWQGPFSYEQYF
>NA|TRBJ2-5|TRBV6-1
CASIRGQSYQETQYF
>few|TRBJ1-3|TRBV6-1
CASSVPGQGNTIYF
>NA|TRBJ2-7|TRBV10-3
CAISERFGRPEGQYF
>NA|TRBJ2-1|TRBV11-2
CASNLARGGDNEQFF
>NA|TRBJ1-1|TRBV5-1
CASSLGQGKGTEAFF
>NA|TRBJ2-1|TRBV2
CASSRDRGSDEQFF
>NA|TRBJ1-2|TRBV5-6
CASSLGAYGYTF
>NA|TRBJ2-1|TRBV7-8
CASSARLAGVGEQFF
>NA|TRBJ1-5|TRBV27
CASSTKRTGEGQPQHF
>once|TRBJ1-1|TRBV6-1
CASSERGQRNSGAFF